These 19 T cell receptor beta chains originate from one sample sequenced in a study of blood T cell repertoires in COVID-19. Assay: immunoSEQ multiplex PCR; the TCRdb copy retains only in-frame clones and omits some. The data contain around 63,000 clones, roughly 83% of them singletons. The sequenced sample consisted of peripheral blood. The source of these receptors is a man between 60 and 75 years old with COVID-19, enrolled during active disease.

The V gene is TRBV7-6, the J gene TRBJ1-5; D may be TRBD1 (6 bases). Germline V gene data show CDR1 as SGHVS and CDR2 as FNYEAQ. The CDR3 sequence is 15 residues long. Trimming cost V 5 bases and J 6 bases, with 17 bases left between them. The CDR3 spells CASSPNAGVGQPQHF. The CDR3 nucleotides read TGTGCCAGCAGCCCCAATGCAGGGGTCGGTCAGCCCCAGCATTTT.

V is TRBV30 and J is TRBJ2-1; TRBD2 matches at 13 bases. Germline CDR1 GTSNPN, CDR2 SVGIG (reference sequence). Germline trimming cut 2 bases from V and 1 base from J; bases unmatched to any gene: 11. CDR3 length: 19 amino acids. The CDR3 nucleotides read TGTGCCTGGAGTCCCACGGGGGGACTAGCGGGGAGTTCCTACAATGAGCAGTTCTTC. Its translation is CAWSPTGGLAGSSYNEQFF. Filled out from reference TRBV30 and TRBJ2-1, the complete variable domain reads SQTIHQWPATLVQPVGSPLSLECTVEGTSNPNLYWYRQAAGRGLQLLFYSVGIGQISSEVPQNLSASRPQDRQFILSSKKLLLSDSGFYLCAWSPTGGLAGSSYNEQFFGPGTRLTVL.

The chain uses TRBV6-5 and TRBJ1-6; 7 positions agree with TRBD1. The V segment lost 2 bases and the J segment 10 bases; nucleotides outside the gene matches: 11. Germline CDR1 reads MNHEY; CDR2 reads SVGAGI. CDR3 length: 16 residues. The CDR3 DNA reads as TGTGCCAGCAGTTACGAAAGGACAGGACACCAGTCACCCCTCCACTTT. This codes for CASSYERTGHQSPLHF.

This clone was counted a single time. The chain has TRBV13 and TRBJ2-7; TRBD2 matches 14 bases. CDR1 is PRHDT and CDR2 is FYEKMQ in the germline V gene (reference sequence). This CDR3 spans 17 amino acids. The junction had 12 bases not matched to a gene; V was cut back by 5 bases and J by 6 bases. CDR3 region: CASSQRTSGRNEGEQYF. CDR3 DNA sequence: TGTGCCAGCAGCCAACGGACTAGCGGGAGGAATGAAGGCGAGCAGTACTTC.

This chain connects TRBV5-1 to TRBJ2-3; 9 bases align to TRBD2. Germline CDR1 reads SGHRS; CDR2 reads YFSETQ. V dropped 4 bases and J dropped 2; count of bases not matched to a gene: 8. CDR3 length equals 16 residues. This chain's CDR3 is CASSTQAGGSTDTQYF. The CDR3, as DNA: TGCGCCAGCAGCACCCAAGCGGGGGGATCCACAGATACGCAGTATTTT.

The chain uses TRBV9 and TRBJ2-5; weak D call: TRBD1 (5 bases). V was shortened by 0 bases and J by 4 bases, with 13 bases between the two germline ends. There are 15 residues in the CDR3. Per the germline V gene, CDR1 is SGDLS and CDR2 is YYNGEE. The chain's CDR3 is CASSVGIGVGETQYF. In nucleotides, the CDR3 is TGTGCCAGCAGCGTAGGTATAGGGGTGGGAGAGACCCAGTACTTC.

The CDR3 region is CASGSIAGGDKTQYF. Here the CDR3 DNA reads TGTGCCAGCGGGAGCATAGCGGGGGGGGATAAGACCCAGTACTTC. This chain joins TRBV2 and TRBJ2-5; 11 bases line up with TRBD2. The CDR3 extends over 15 amino acids. Germline trimming cut 8 bases from V and 6 bases from J; bases unmatched to any gene: 11. The germline V gene encodes CDR1 SNHLY and CDR2 FYNNEI.

The chain links TRBV6-6 to TRBJ1-2, with D unresolved. This CDR3 has 13 residues. Germline assignment: CDR1 MNHNY and CDR2 SVGAGI (reference sequence). The germline V and J ends were trimmed by 5 bases and 5 bases, with 12 bases remaining between them. The CDR3 coding sequence is TGTGCCAGCAGTCCCCGGGGAGTGTATGGCTACACCTTC. Its protein product is CASSPRGVYGYTF.

This clone was seen only once. J is TRBJ2-3 and V is TRBV4-2; tentative D call: TRBD1 (6 bases). This CDR3 region has 14 residues. Per the germline V gene, CDR1 is LGHNA and CDR2 is YNFKEQ. Trimming left V 5 bases short and J 5 bases short, with 14 bases between. The CDR3, as DNA: TGTGCCAGCAGCTCTCCGCAGGGGCAAGATACGCAGTATTTT. This translates into CASSSPQGQDTQYF.

This clone was seen a single time. V is TRBV11-2 and J is TRBJ2-3; 7 nucleotides align to TRBD1. V lost 11 bases to trimming and J lost 1 base; unmatched junction nucleotides: 9. Germline V gene lookup returns CDR1 SGHAT and CDR2 FQNNGV. There are 14 residues in the CDR3. The CDR3: CASGDRRRTDTQYF. CDR3 in DNA: TGTGCCTCTGGGGACAGACGCCGCACAGATACGCAGTATTTT.

The V call is TRBV10-2, the J call TRBJ1-3; D is perhaps TRBD1 (6 bases). Germline assignment: CDR1 WSHSY and CDR2 SAAADI. The V end was cut by 6 bases, the J end by 4 bases, with 10 bases between. The CDR3 extends over 13 amino acids. This CDR3 reads CASRQGGGNTIYF. The CDR3 DNA is TGCGCCAGCAGACAGGGTGGAGGAAACACCATATATTTT.

V gene TRBV5-1 combines with J gene TRBJ2-3, with TRBD1 matching 8 bases. J was trimmed by 0 bases and V by 7 bases; bases with no gene match: 4. This CDR3 region has 14 residues. Per germline, CDR1 SGHRS and CDR2 YFSETQ. CDR3 in DNA: TGCGCCAGCGGGGGACAGGTGAGCACAGATACGCAGTATTTT. It codes for CASGGQVSTDTQYF.

The chain recombines TRBV27 with TRBJ2-1; TRBD1 aligns across 8 bases. Germline assignment: CDR1 MNHEY and CDR2 SMNVEV (reference sequence). V shed 4 bases, J shed 2 bases, and the junction held 4 bases outside the gene matches. The CDR3 runs 15 residues. CDR3 in amino acids: CASSSGGSAYNEQFF. The CDR3 DNA sequence: TGTGCCAGCAGTTCAGGGGGCAGCGCCTACAATGAGCAGTTCTTC.

The chain recombines TRBV7-9 with TRBJ2-7; 8 bases are shared with TRBD2. The V gene end was trimmed by 5 bases and the J gene end by 5 bases; junction bases not matched to a gene: 11. Per the germline V gene, CDR1 is SEHNR and CDR2 is FQNEAQ (reference sequence). The CDR3 is 15 amino acids. CDR3 coding DNA: TGTGCCAGCAGCCCCCGGGGGGGGCGCGTGGACGAGCAGTACTTC. It specifies CASSPRGGRVDEQYF.

The chain recombines TRBV19 with TRBJ1-5; 8 nucleotides agree with TRBD1. With 7 bases clipped from V and 2 bases from J, the junction kept 13 bases outside the gene matches. Germline V lookup: CDR1 LNHDA, CDR2 SQIVND (reference sequence). The CDR3 runs 17 residues. Written as DNA, the CDR3 is TGTGCCAGTATGGGAGGACAGGGCGTTTTGGGCAATCAGCCCCAGCATTTT. Protein sequence: CASMGGQGVLGNQPQHF.

The CDR3 sequence is CASRSQAQAYNEQFF. In DNA form, the CDR3 reads TGTGCCAGCAGATCACAGGCACAGGCGTACAATGAGCAGTTCTTC. This chain uses TRBV2 with TRBJ2-1, with D possibly being TRBD1 (5 bases). CDR1 and CDR2 (germline): SNHLY, FYNNEI. The CDR3 loop spans 15 amino acids. V lost 6 bases, J lost 4 bases, and 16 bases lay in between. Variable domain in full (rest from reference TRBV2 and TRBJ2-1): EPEVTQTPSHQVTQMGQEVILRCVPISNHLYFYWYRQILGQKVEFLVSFYNNEISEKSEIFDDQFSVERPDGSNFTLKIRSTKLEDSAMYFCASRSQAQAYNEQFFGPGTRLTVL.

The V and J genes are TRBV29-1 and TRBJ2-7; TRBD2 aligns across 7 bases. This CDR3 spans 16 amino acids. Germline V lookup: CDR1 SQVTM, CDR2 ANQGSEA. The ends lost 1 base at V and 2 bases at J; junction bases unmatched: 11. CDR3 nucleotides: TGCAGCGTTGAAGCCCCCGGAGCGGGACTTGCCTACGAGCAGTACTTC. This sequence encodes CSVEAPGAGLAYEQYF.

J is TRBJ2-2 and V is TRBV5-1, with TRBD1 as a possible D gene (5 bases). The CDR3 loop spans 13 amino acids. CDR1 SGHRS and CDR2 YFSETQ come from the germline V gene. Trimming left V 0 bases short and J 6 bases short, with 6 bases between. Here the CDR3 reads CASSLGQPGELFF. DNA for the CDR3: TGCGCCAGCAGCTTGGGACAGCCCGGGGAGCTGTTTTTT.

V is TRBV7-3 and J is TRBJ2-3; the match to TRBD2 covers 8 bases. CDR3 size: 19 residues. Trimming took 4 bases from V and 5 from J; bases not matched to a gene: 20. Germline CDR1 SGHTA, CDR2 FQGTGA. This chain's CDR3 is CASSSLKRGGYPYGDTQYF. CDR3 coding DNA: TGTGCCAGCAGCTCGCTCAAGCGCGGGGGGTACCCTTATGGAGATACGCAGTATTTT.